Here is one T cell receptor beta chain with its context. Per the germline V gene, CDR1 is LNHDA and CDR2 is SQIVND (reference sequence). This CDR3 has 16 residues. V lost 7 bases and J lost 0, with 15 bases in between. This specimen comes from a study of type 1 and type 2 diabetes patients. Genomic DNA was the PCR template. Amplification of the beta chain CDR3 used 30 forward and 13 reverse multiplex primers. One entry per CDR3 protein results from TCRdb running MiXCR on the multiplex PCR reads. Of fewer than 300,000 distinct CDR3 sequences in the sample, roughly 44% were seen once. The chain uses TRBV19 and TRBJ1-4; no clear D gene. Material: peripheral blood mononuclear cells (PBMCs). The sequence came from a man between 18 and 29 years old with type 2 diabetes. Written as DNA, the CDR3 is TGTGCCAGTACCTTGCGGTCACTGGCAACTAATGAAAAACTGTTTTTT. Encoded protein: CASTLRSLATNEKLFF.